This TCR beta chain was captured in a study of cytomegalovirus exposure and HLA in healthy donors. Study summary: It was reported in a later analysis that the same platform had been used for the 120 or so validation repertoires as for the approximately 700 first-cohort repertoires. The study's findings and limits: Reportedly, diagnosis of cytomegalovirus status by the classifier showed high specificity and sensitivity.

Libraries were prepared by immunoSEQ multiplex PCR; TCRdb keeps only in-frame clonotypes and omits some of them. The data hold about 180,000 clones, with around 84% observed a single time. Donors came from a validation cohort of some 130 subjects, distinct from the first 666-subject cohort. A note on this clone: No antigen is known for it.

V gave up 2 bases and J gave up 5 bases; unmatched junction bases: 5. CDR3 length: 13 residues. From germline, CDR1 is GTSNPN and CDR2 SVGIG (reference sequence). The receptor comes from a man between 18 and 29 years old in good health and CMV-seropositive. Sequenced material: PBMCs. The genes are TRBV30 and TRBJ2-7; 8 nucleotides agree with TRBD1. The CDR3 loop reads CAWSMGQENEQYF. In DNA form, the CDR3 reads TGTGCCTGGAGTATGGGACAGGAGAACGAGCAGTACTTC.